This T cell receptor (beta chain) was documented in a study of T cell repertoires in cytomegalovirus infection. Study-level points and caveats: HLA-C-restricted, CMV-specific TCR beta clonotypes were dominant ex vivo.

In TCRdb, the reads were re-called with MiXCR into one record per CDR3 protein. Among just under 500,000 distinct CDR3 sequences listed, about 33% were seen once. This clonotype was counted a few times. Its specificity is unknown. Trimming removed 4 bases at V and 6 bases at J, with 16 bases between. Germline V CDR1 and CDR2: MGHRA, YSYEKL. The CDR3 is made up of 15 amino acids. This chain connects TRBV4-1 to TRBJ2-4, with D possibly matching TRBD2 (5 bases). The receptor comes from a human donor in good health (CMV status not recorded). Some clones in this sample may be carry-over from other donors' samples. The specimen was cultured PBMCs, collected from culture after CMV antigen stimulation. The CDR3 loop reads CASSRGGLVPNIQYF. The CDR3 nucleotides read TGCGCCAGCAGCCGCGGAGGTTTAGTCCCAAACATTCAGTACTTC.